Listed below are T cell receptor beta chains from one sample, sequenced in a study of spatial heterogeneity in lung cancer. Each CDR3 protein is one row after TCRdb ran MiXCR on the 5' RACE reads. The table lists some 64,000 distinct CDR3 sequences, around 8.2% of them singletons. Sequenced material: PBMCs, taken at surgery. These receptors all stem from a female donor with early-stage non-small cell lung cancer. CDR3s include the opening cysteine and the closing phenylalanine or tryptophan. The order of the fields is D gene, V gene, clone size, J gene, CDR3 DNA, CDR3 protein. D genes are given only for firm matches. Some rows mark clone size as missing; the rest say once, few, many or name a class of expanded clone.

D gene: .
V gene: TRBV7-8
clone size: many
J gene: TRBJ2-3
CDR3 DNA: TGTGCCAGCAGCTTAGCGTACAGGGCTAGAACAGATACGCAGTATTTT
CDR3 protein: CASSLAYRARTDTQYF

D gene: .
V gene: TRBV28
clone size: few
J gene: TRBJ1-5
CDR3 DNA: TGTGCCAGCAGTTTCATCAGGGGATCCAATCAGCCCCAGCATTTT
CDR3 protein: CASSFIRGSNQPQHF

D gene: .
V gene: TRBV3-1
clone size: .
J gene: TRBJ1-3
CDR3 DNA: TGTGCCAGCAGCCAAGATACTACAACTACTGGAAACACCATATATTTT
CDR3 protein: CASSQDTTTTGNTIYF

D gene: .
V gene: TRBV19
clone size: .
J gene: TRBJ1-5
CDR3 DNA: TGTGCCAGTAGTATGTCTGGGGTTGGCAATCAGCCCCAGCATTTT
CDR3 protein: CASSMSGVGNQPQHF

D gene: .
V gene: TRBV6-5
clone size: .
J gene: TRBJ1-2
CDR3 DNA: TGTGCCAGCAGTTACTCGGGCGGAACTAACTATGGCTACACCTTC
CDR3 protein: CASSYSGGTNYGYTF

D gene: .
V gene: TRBV10-3
clone size: few
J gene: TRBJ1-2
CDR3 DNA: TGTGCCACCCAGGACAGCTATGGCTACACCTTC
CDR3 protein: CATQDSYGYTF

D gene: TRBD1
V gene: TRBV6-2/TRBV6-3
clone size: many
J gene: TRBJ2-6
CDR3 DNA: TGTGCCAGCAGTTACTCGAGGTCGCAGGGGGCCTCTGGGGCCAACGTCCTGACTTTC
CDR3 protein: CASSYSRSQGASGANVLTF

D gene: .
V gene: TRBV20-1
clone size: many
J gene: TRBJ1-1
CDR3 DNA: TGCAGTGCTAGAGCAGTGACAGCGTTGAACACTGAAGCTTTCTTT
CDR3 protein: CSARAVTALNTEAFF

D gene: .
V gene: TRBV28
clone size: few
J gene: TRBJ1-5
CDR3 DNA: TGTGCCAGCAGTAGATCGGATGTTTTCCATAGCAATCAGCCCCAGCATTTT
CDR3 protein: CASSRSDVFHSNQPQHF

D gene: TRBD1
V gene: TRBV11-3
clone size: many
J gene: TRBJ1-1
CDR3 DNA: TGTGCCAGCAGCTTAGGACAGGGGTTCACTGAAGCTTTCTTT
CDR3 protein: CASSLGQGFTEAFF

D gene: .
V gene: TRBV5-5
clone size: many
J gene: TRBJ1-3
CDR3 DNA: TGTGCCAGCAGCTTGAGGGTTTCTGGAAACACCATATATTTT
CDR3 protein: CASSLRVSGNTIYF

D gene: .
V gene: TRBV18
clone size: .
J gene: TRBJ2-5
CDR3 DNA: TGTGCCAGCTCACCAGAGGGCTGGGGGGACGGGACCCAGTACTTC
CDR3 protein: CASSPEGWGDGTQYF

D gene: .
V gene: TRBV28
clone size: .
J gene: TRBJ1-4
CDR3 DNA: TGTGCCAGCCTCGAGACAGGTTATAATGAAAAACTGTTTTTT
CDR3 protein: CASLETGYNEKLFF

D gene: .
V gene: TRBV3-1
clone size: many
J gene: TRBJ1-5
CDR3 DNA: TGTGCCAGCAGCCAGGGGCAGACGCCCCAGCATTTT
CDR3 protein: CASSQGQTPQHF

D gene: TRBD1
V gene: TRBV2
clone size: few
J gene: TRBJ2-3
CDR3 DNA: TGTGCCAGCGGCCGACAGGGACCAGATACGCAGTATTTT
CDR3 protein: CASGRQGPDTQYF

D gene: TRBD1
V gene: TRBV30
clone size: .
J gene: TRBJ1-5
CDR3 DNA: TGTGCCTGGGGGACAGGGTCCAATCAGCCCCAGCATTTT
CDR3 protein: CAWGTGSNQPQHF

D gene: TRBD1
V gene: TRBV5-1
clone size: few
J gene: TRBJ2-5
CDR3 DNA: TGCGCCAGAGGGGACTGGACAGGGGCGTACCAAGAGACCCAGTACTTC
CDR3 protein: CARGDWTGAYQETQYF

D gene: .
V gene: TRBV20-1
clone size: .
J gene: TRBJ2-7
CDR3 DNA: TGCAGTGTCGTAGAGACTAGTTTTTCCTACGAGCAGTACTTC
CDR3 protein: CSVVETSFSYEQYF

D gene: TRBD2
V gene: TRBV29-1
clone size: medium-sized
J gene: TRBJ2-3
CDR3 DNA: TGCAGCGTGGCGACTAGCGGGGCTAGCACAGATACGCAGTATTTT
CDR3 protein: CSVATSGASTDTQYF

D gene: .
V gene: TRBV28
clone size: many
J gene: TRBJ1-4
CDR3 DNA: TGTGCCAGCAGTTTAGGTGCAACTAATGAAAAACTGTTTTTT
CDR3 protein: CASSLGATNEKLFF

D gene: .
V gene: TRBV6-5
clone size: many
J gene: TRBJ2-2
CDR3 DNA: TGTGCCAGCAGTTACTCGGGGCACCCCGGGGAGCTGTTTTTT
CDR3 protein: CASSYSGHPGELFF

D gene: TRBD2
V gene: TRBV3-1
clone size: many
J gene: TRBJ2-1
CDR3 DNA: TGTGCCAGCAGCCAATCCACTAGCGGGGAGTTCTTC
CDR3 protein: CASSQSTSGEFF

D gene: .
V gene: TRBV7-8
clone size: many
J gene: TRBJ1-1
CDR3 DNA: TGTGCCAGCAGCGAGAACACTGAAGCTTTCTTT
CDR3 protein: CASSENTEAFF

D gene: TRBD2
V gene: TRBV7-9
clone size: few
J gene: TRBJ2-5
CDR3 DNA: TGTGCCAGCAGCTGGACTAGCGGGGGTGAGACCCAGTACTTC
CDR3 protein: CASSWTSGGETQYF

D gene: TRBD2
V gene: TRBV10-1
clone size: many
J gene: TRBJ2-3
CDR3 DNA: TGCGCCAGCAGTGAGGGACTAGCGGCAGATACGCAGTATTTT
CDR3 protein: CASSEGLAADTQYF

D gene: .
V gene: TRBV3-1
clone size: .
J gene: TRBJ1-5
CDR3 DNA: TGTGCCAGCAGCCAAGACGGCGGGGGCGAGAATCAGCCCCAGCATTTT
CDR3 protein: CASSQDGGGENQPQHF

D gene: .
V gene: TRBV11-2
clone size: many
J gene: TRBJ2-1
CDR3 DNA: TGTGCCAGCAGCCCTCCCGGGACTGGGAACAATGAGCAGTTCTTC
CDR3 protein: CASSPPGTGNNEQFF

D gene: .
V gene: TRBV7-9
clone size: .
J gene: TRBJ2-5
CDR3 DNA: TGTGCCAGCAGCCCCGTAGGGGGTTTACAGACCCAGTACTTC
CDR3 protein: CASSPVGGLQTQYF

D gene: TRBD1
V gene: TRBV29-1
clone size: .
J gene: TRBJ2-2
CDR3 DNA: TGCAGCGTTTCAAGTGGGACAGGCTACAACTCCGGGGAGCTGTTTTTT
CDR3 protein: CSVSSGTGYNSGELFF

D gene: .
V gene: TRBV18
clone size: .
J gene: TRBJ2-5
CDR3 DNA: TGTGCCAGCTCCCGGGAACAGGGTAACCAAGAGACCCAGTACTTC
CDR3 protein: CASSREQGNQETQYF

D gene: .
V gene: TRBV2
clone size: many
J gene: TRBJ2-1
CDR3 DNA: TGTGCCAGCAGTGGGGTTAACAATGAGCAGTTCTTC
CDR3 protein: CASSGVNNEQFF

D gene: TRBD2
V gene: TRBV6-1
clone size: many
J gene: TRBJ2-2
CDR3 DNA: TGTGCCACCTTAGCGGGAGTTGACACCGGGGAGCTGTTTTTT
CDR3 protein: CATLAGVDTGELFF